These 25 T cell receptor beta chains came from one sample sequenced in a study of T cell repertoires in aging, cancer and after chemotherapy. Amplification of TCR beta used genomic DNA extracted from peripheral blood. A mixed TRB-A/B primer pool amplified rearranged TRB by multiplex touch-down PCR. TCRdb analysed the multiplex PCR reads with MiXCR anew, one entry per CDR3 protein. The repertoire holds roughly 4,600 distinct CDR3 sequences, with 55% to 70% as singletons. Material for sequencing was blood. Every receptor here comes from a human donor with a solid tumor.

This clonotype has only one observation. The chain has TRBV11-1 and TRBJ2-3; TRBD1 agrees at 9 bases. J lost 4 bases, V lost 1 base, and 9 bases had no gene match. The germline CDR1 and CDR2 sequences are SGHAT and FQDESV (reference sequence). The CDR3 spans 17 residues. CDR3 region: CASSLVAGDREADTQYF. CDR3 DNA sequence: TGTGCCAGCAGCTTAGTGGCAGGGGACAGGGAGGCAGATACGCAGTATTTT.

The chain employs TRBV5-1 and TRBJ1-1; TRBD1 agrees at 7 bases. The CDR3 has 14 amino acids. Germline assignment: CDR1 SGHRS and CDR2 YFSETQ. J lost 5 bases, V lost 3 bases, and 7 bases had no gene match. CDR3 in DNA: TGCGCCAGCAGCTCACAGGGGCTGAGGACTGAAGCTTTCTTT. This sequence encodes CASSSQGLRTEAFF.

This chain joins TRBV29-1 and TRBJ1-2; tentatively, D is TRBD1 (6 bases). The CDR3 runs 11 residues. Trimming cost V 7 bases and J 8 bases, with 14 bases left between them. Germline lookup yields CDR1 SQVTM and CDR2 ANQGSEA. DNA for the CDR3: TGCAGCGGGAAAACAGGGAGCGGCTACACCTTC. Translation gives CSGKTGSGYTF.

The V call is TRBV5-5, the J call TRBJ2-5, with a weak D call TRBD2 (6 bases). Per germline, CDR1 SGHKS and CDR2 YYEKEE (reference sequence). The CDR3 length is 14 residues. The ends were cut back, 4 bases at V and 1 base at J, with 11 bases in the middle. This chain's CDR3 is CASSGEAGQETQYF. The CDR3 DNA follows: TGTGCCAGCAGCGGGGAGGCAGGCCAAGAGACCCAGTACTTC.

This clonotype was detected only a few times. The chain couples TRBV7-6 to TRBJ1-3; 9 positions agree with TRBD1. J lost 3 bases, V lost 5 bases, and 11 bases had no gene match. The germline CDR1 and CDR2 sequences are SGHVS and FNYEAQ. This CDR3 is built from 17 residues. For the CDR3, the DNA is TGTGCCAGCAGCCGAAGACGGGACAGGGACGGTGGAAACACCATATATTTT. This codes for CASSRRRDRDGGNTIYF.

A few counts support this clonotype. This chain joins TRBV29-1 and TRBJ1-1; TRBD1 matches at 10 bases. V gave up 5 bases and J gave up 4 bases; unmatched junction bases: 7. This CDR3 is 14 amino acids long. Germline V CDR1 and CDR2: SQVTM, ANQGSEA. The CDR3 nucleotides are TGCAGCGTTATCGGACAGGGGGTAGGCACTGAAGCTTTCTTT. As protein: CSVIGQGVGTEAFF. The variable domain in full, with the rest retrieved from reference TRBV29-1 and TRBJ1-1, is SAVISQKPSRDICQRGTSLTIQCQVDSQVTMMFWYRQQPGQSLTLIATANQGSEATYESGFVIDKFPISRPNLTFSTLTVSNMSPEDSSIYLCSVIGQGVGTEAFFGQGTRLTVV.

The chain links TRBV5-1 to TRBJ2-3; 7 nucleotides align to TRBD2. This CDR3 is 15 amino acids long. Looked up from germline, CDR1 is SGHRS and CDR2 is YFSETQ. V trimming: 4 bases; J trimming: 1 base; junction bases outside the gene matches: 6. For the CDR3, the DNA is TGCGCCAGCAGCCGTGAGCGGGGCGGCACAGATACGCAGTATTTT. This translates into CASSRERGGTDTQYF.

The chain combines TRBV6-5 with TRBJ2-3; D may be TRBD1 or TRBD2 (6 bases each). CDR3 length: 14 residues. Trimming took 6 bases from V and 1 from J, leaving 11 bases between them. CDR1 is MNHEY, CDR2 SVGAGI, per germline. The CDR3 spells CASSRGQGTDTQYF. The CDR3 DNA is TGTGCCAGCAGCCGGGGGCAGGGCACAGATACGCAGTATTTT.

CDR3 sequence reads: CASSPWDLSHSYNEQFF. The CDR3 coding sequence is TGTGCCAGCAGCCCTTGGGACTTGTCGCACTCCTACAATGAGCAGTTCTTC. J is TRBJ2-1 and V is TRBV7-9; the D gene is possibly TRBD2 (6 bases). The germline V gene has CDR1 SEHNR and CDR2 FQNEAQ (reference sequence). The CDR3 spans 17 residues. V lost 5 bases, J lost 0 bases, and 17 bases lay in between.

This clonotype has a single count. The chain carries TRBV5-6 and TRBJ1-1, with D unclear. Trimming took 2 bases from V and 8 from J, leaving 7 bases between them. Germline V gene sequence: CDR1 SGHDT, CDR2 YYEEEE. The CDR3 length is 11 residues. In DNA, the CDR3 is TGTGCCAGCAGCTTATACAGAGAAGCTTTCTTT. Protein product: CASSLYREAFF. The whole variable domain, filled in from reference TRBV5-6 and TRBJ1-1, reads DAGVTQSPTHLIKTRGQQVTLRCSPKSGHDTVSWYQQALGQGPQFIFQYYEEEERQRGNFPDRFSGHQFPNYSSELNVNALLLGDSALYLCASSLYREAFFGQGTRLTVV.

This clonotype was counted once. V is TRBV7-9 and J is TRBJ1-2, with D hard to call. Trimming stripped 1 base from V and 6 bases from J, with 6 bases between. Germline lookup yields CDR1 SEHNR and CDR2 FQNEAQ (reference sequence). The CDR3 runs to 12 residues. This chain's CDR3 is CASSLERHGYTF. CDR3 DNA sequence: TGTGCCAGCAGCTTAGAGCGCCATGGCTACACCTTC.

The chain employs TRBV18 and TRBJ2-7; D remains ambiguous. The CDR3 contains 14 residues. CDR1 and CDR2 (germline): KGHSH, LQKENI. Trimming removed 0 bases at V and 4 bases at J, with 10 bases between. This chain's CDR3 is CASSPPNQLYEQYF. DNA of the CDR3: TGTGCCAGCTCACCACCAAACCAGTTATACGAGCAGTACTTC.

The chain employs TRBV19 and TRBJ2-2; 7 nucleotides agree with TRBD2. The CDR3 runs 15 residues. V shed 3 bases, J shed 4 bases, and the junction held 5 bases outside the gene matches. The germline CDR1 and CDR2 sequences are LNHDA and SQIVND (reference sequence). The CDR3 region has the DNA TGTGCCAGTAGTATTTCCGGGACTATCACCGGGGAGCTGTTTTTT. Translating it yields CASSISGTITGELFF.

This chain uses TRBV19 with TRBJ1-1; TRBD1 is a possible D gene (6 bases). Germline CDR1 is LNHDA and CDR2 is SQIVND (reference sequence). Trimming left V 11 bases short and J 1 base short, with 14 bases between. The CDR3 contains 13 residues. Here the CDR3 reads CAVSGTPNTEAFF. CDR3 bases: TGTGCCGTTTCCGGGACACCGAACACTGAAGCTTTCTTT.

This rearrangement joins TRBV11-1 to TRBJ2-7, with TRBD1 matching over 7 bases. In germline, CDR1 is SGHAT, CDR2 FQDESV (reference sequence). J was trimmed by 3 bases and V by 5 bases; bases with no gene match: 10. This CDR3 comprises 15 residues. Here the CDR3 reads CASSRNRGTGYEQYF. CDR3 DNA: TGTGCCAGCAGCCGGAACAGGGGCACGGGCTACGAGCAGTACTTC.

This chain uses TRBV7-9 with TRBJ1-4, with no clear D. There are 13 residues in the CDR3. The ends were cut back, 3 bases at V and 0 bases at J, with 2 bases in the middle. The germline V gene has CDR1 SEHNR and CDR2 FQNEAQ (reference sequence). CDR3 coding DNA: TGTGCCAGCAGCTTTACAACTAATGAAAAACTGTTTTTT. Translation: CASSFTTNEKLFF.

This chain connects TRBV7-9 to TRBJ2-1, with 7 positions matching TRBD1. Germline V gene data show CDR1 as SEHNR and CDR2 as FQNEAQ (reference sequence). Trimming cost V 3 bases and J 0 bases; bases outside gene matches: 2. This CDR3 is 15 amino acids long. CDR3 protein: CASSFGDSSYNEQFF. CDR3 in DNA: TGTGCCAGCAGCTTTGGGGACAGCTCCTACAATGAGCAGTTCTTC.

V gene TRBV7-9 combines with J gene TRBJ1-2; TRBD1 is a possible D gene (5 bases). CDR3 length: 12 amino acids. Germline-derived CDR1 and CDR2 are SEHNR and FQNEAQ (reference sequence). Trimming removed 5 bases from V and 4 bases from J, with 8 bases in between. This chain's CDR3 is CASSGGAYGYTF. CDR3 nucleotides: TGTGCCAGCAGCGGTGGGGCCTATGGCTACACCTTC. Filled out from reference TRBV7-9 and TRBJ1-2, the complete variable domain reads DTGVSQNPRHKITKRGQNVTFRCDPISEHNRLYWYRQTLGQGPEFLTYFQNEAQLEKSRLLSDRFSAERPKGSFSTLEIQRTEQGDSAMYLCASSGGAYGYTFGSGTRLTVV.

V usage is TRBV7-2 and J usage is TRBJ1-5; 7 bases fit TRBD1. Unmatched junction bases numbered 5, after V lost 5 bases and J lost 4 bases. The length of the CDR3 is 14 residues. Germline V gene data show CDR1 as SGHTA and CDR2 as FQGNSA. The DNA of the CDR3 is TGTGCCAGCAGCCAACAGGGGCCAAATCAGCCCCAGCATTTT. Amino acid sequence: CASSQQGPNQPQHF.

The chain couples TRBV5-5 to TRBJ1-2; D gene unclear. CDR3 length: 13 residues. Trimming took off 2 bases at V and 2 bases at J, with 7 bases between the two ends. Germline CDR1 reads SGHKS; CDR2 reads YYEKEE (reference sequence). Here the CDR3 reads CASSLIANYGYTF. The CDR3 coding sequence is TGTGCCAGCAGCTTAATCGCGAACTATGGCTACACCTTC.

The chain links TRBV19 to TRBJ2-6, with no clear D. This CDR3 has 13 amino acids. The germline V and J ends were trimmed by 5 bases and 2 bases, with 4 bases remaining between them. The V gene's germline CDR1 is LNHDA and CDR2 SQIVND (reference sequence). CDR3 region: CASSYPGANVLTF. The DNA for the CDR3 is TGTGCCAGTAGTTACCCTGGGGCCAACGTCCTGACTTTC.

The rearrangement uses TRBV2 and TRBJ2-7, with D tentatively TRBD2 (5 bases). V lost 8 bases to trimming and J lost 4 bases, with 15 bases between them. In germline, CDR1 is SNHLY, CDR2 FYNNEI. CDR3 size: 13 residues. CDR3 nucleotides: TGTGCCAGCGGACGGCTAGCATGGTACGAGCAGTACTTC. Protein: CASGRLAWYEQYF.

The chain links TRBV19 to TRBJ2-2; 7 positions agree with TRBD1. This CDR3 contains 15 residues. Germline CDR1 is LNHDA and CDR2 is SQIVND (reference sequence). With 6 bases clipped from V and 4 bases from J, the junction kept 8 bases outside the gene matches. CDR3 loop: CASRQGDVGTGELFF. DNA of the CDR3: TGTGCCAGTAGGCAGGGGGACGTAGGCACCGGGGAGCTGTTTTTT.

This chain links TRBV12-3 or TRBV12-4 with TRBJ1-3, with 8 positions matching TRBD1. This CDR3 region has 14 residues. J gave up 11 bases and V 0 bases, and 6 bases lay outside the gene matches. DNA for the CDR3: TGTGCCAGCAGTTTAGCAGGGACAGGAACATCCATATATTTT. This gives the protein CASSLAGTGTSIYF.

The chain couples TRBV5-1 to TRBJ2-1; 8 positions agree with TRBD2. CDR3 length: 17 residues. Germline V gene lookup returns CDR1 SGHRS and CDR2 YFSETQ. Trimming at V came to 4 bases and at J to 8 bases, leaving 17 bases not matched to a gene. CDR3 in amino acids: CASSAVFGTRTLDEQFF. Here the CDR3 DNA reads TGCGCCAGCAGCGCCGTTTTTGGGACTAGGACCCTTGATGAGCAGTTCTTC.